The 2 T cell receptor beta chains listed next were all sequenced from one sample in a study of blood T cell repertoires in COVID-19. TCRdb keeps only in-frame clones here, not all; method: immunoSEQ multiplex PCR. The sample carries 120,000 or so clones, roughly 80% recorded once. Sample: peripheral blood. Receptor source: a human donor in a cohort sampled during active COVID-19.

Remarks on this clone: The junction shows a germline mismatch at one end, possibly a read error. This sequence joins TRBV7-7 and TRBJ1-1, with 12 bases lining up with TRBD1. This CDR3 is built from 17 residues. CDR1 and CDR2 (germline): SSHAT, FNYEAQ (reference sequence). The CDR3 sequence is CASSPTGTGGRDTEAFF. DNA for the CDR3: TGTGCTAGCAGCCCCACCGGGACAGGGGGCAGGGACACTGAAGCTTTCTTT. The complete variable domain, with remaining parts taken from reference TRBV7-7 and TRBJ1-1, reads GAGVSQSPRYKVTKRGQDVTLRCDPISSHATLYWYQQALGQGPEFLTYFNYEAQPDKSGLPSDRFSAERPEGSISTLTIQRTEQRDSAMYRCASSPTGTGGRDTEAFFGQGTRLTVV.

The gene calls are TRBV5-1 and TRBJ1-6; D remains ambiguous. From germline, CDR1 is SGHRS and CDR2 YFSETQ. This CDR3 region has 13 residues. V lost 5 bases and J lost 5, with 8 bases in between. DNA of the CDR3: TGCGCCAGCAGTCGAGAGAATAATTCACCCCTCCACTTT. Residues: CASSRENNSPLHF.